This T cell receptor beta chain was identified during a study of blood T cell repertoires in COVID-19. The overall study: The origin of the acute and convalescent COVID-19 samples was the United States, Italy and Spain. The cDNA or gDNA used as material had been derived from T cells, B-cell-depleted T cells, or PBMCs.

In the authors' workflow: Researchers report that nucleated cell counts were estimated from reference gene primer amplification. TCRdb's copy holds only in-frame clones and misses some; the assay was immunoSEQ multiplex PCR. The V and J calls and clone size are taken from that table; D and trimming were inferred from the DNA. The sample contains around 100,000 clones, more than 70% of which appear only once. Sequenced material: peripheral blood. This receptor was identified in a human donor in a cohort sampled during active COVID-19.

CDR3 DNA: TGCAGCGTTCGAAGGGGATTCACTGAAGCTTTCTTT. Translation gives CSVRRGFTEAFF. The rearrangement joins TRBV29-1 to TRBJ1-1; D possibly corresponds to TRBD1 (5 bases). V shed 5 bases and J shed 4 bases, with 11 bases lying between them. The CDR3 totals 12 residues. CDR1 and CDR2 (germline): SQVTM, ANQGSEA.